This T cell receptor (beta chain) was captured in a study of cytomegalovirus exposure and HLA in healthy donors. General study points: TCR beta V- and J-gene trimming was later associated with a missense DCLRE1C variant. Roughly uniform depth of sequencing across donors was assumed in presence/absence analyses. In an earlier analysis, about 87% or about 30%: the productive usage of most TCR beta V segments.

60 Vbeta and 13 Jbeta primers were used in PCR. Assay: immunoSEQ multiplex PCR; the TCRdb copy retains only in-frame clones and omits some. The sample has around 160,000 clones; 80% to 85% are singletons. This clone was observed once. Antigen unknown. The germline gives CDR1 SGHTS, CDR2 YDEGEE. The V gene lost 4 bases and the J gene lost 3 bases, with 11 bases spanning the gap. The CDR3 loop spans 14 amino acids. This TCR derives from a man aged 50 or older in good health and CMV-seropositive. What was sequenced was PBMCs. This rearrangement joins TRBV5-8 to TRBJ1-5, with a tentative D call TRBD1 (6 bases). The CDR3 DNA follows: TGTGCCAGCAGCCAACACAGGGTCAATCAGCCCCAGCATTTT. Residues: CASSQHRVNQPQHF.